Below are 13 T cell receptor beta chains sequenced from a single sample in a study of T-cell memory formation after mild COVID-19. MiXCR was run by TCRdb on the 5' RACE reads, yielding one entry per CDR3 protein. The table records hundreds of thousands of distinct CDR3 sequences, less than 25% of them present only once. The sequenced sample was PBMCs or a T cell subset sorted from them (not recorded which). The receptors shown here come from an adult woman who had mild COVID-19 (a few samples of this study predate the infection). Cell type and time point are not known.

DNA of the CDR3: TGTGCCACCAGCAGAGTCTCATACGGGAGAGTAGGTGAGCAGTTCTTC. It encodes CATSRVSYGRVGEQFF. The J gene is TRBJ2-1, the V gene TRBV15; D is perhaps TRBD2 (6 bases). Looked up from germline, CDR1 is LNHNV and CDR2 is YYDKDF (reference sequence). Trimming removed 1 base at V and 9 bases at J, with 19 bases between. The CDR3 is 16 residues long.

This clonotype was seen more than once but under ten times. The V call is TRBV6-5, the J call TRBJ1-1; D is ambiguous. Trimming took off 4 bases at V and 7 bases at J, with 13 bases between the two ends. The CDR3 is 13 residues long. Germline V gene data show CDR1 as MNHEY and CDR2 as SVGAGI. The CDR3 nucleotides read TGTGCCAGCAGTTCCCCCCCAGTGAATGAAGCTTTCTTT. This encodes CASSSPPVNEAFF.

This clonotype was seen many times. The chain has TRBV9 and TRBJ2-3, with TRBD2 identical over 12 bases. The CDR3 is made up of 17 amino acids. Germline V CDR1 and CDR2: SGDLS, YYNGEE. V shed 2 bases and J 4 bases; nucleotides not matched to a gene: 8. The DNA for the CDR3 is TGTGCCAGCAGCGTTCCCCTAGCGGGGGGGGTGGCAGATACGCAGTATTTT. Translating it yields CASSVPLAGGVADTQYF.

The CDR3 bases are TGTGCCAGTAGTATTGGGACAGCTTCCTACGAGCAGTACTTC. It is translated as CASSIGTASYEQYF. The chain employs TRBV19 and TRBJ2-7; 7 nucleotides agree with TRBD1. The CDR3 has 14 amino acids. Germline CDR1 and CDR2: LNHDA and SQIVND (reference sequence). V shed 3 bases and J 1 base; nucleotides not matched to a gene: 3.

This clonotype appeared a few times. The gene calls are TRBV6-1 and TRBJ2-7; tentative D call: TRBD1 (5 bases). This CDR3 has 15 residues. Germline assignment: CDR1 MNHNS and CDR2 SASEGT. Between the trimmed V and J ends, which lost 1 base and 4 bases, there was a span of 14 bases. CDR3 sequence reads: CASSEERGEVYEQYF. In DNA, the CDR3 is TGTGCCAGCAGTGAAGAAAGGGGCGAGGTTTACGAGCAGTACTTC.

This clonotype occurred a few times. This chain uses TRBV19 with TRBJ1-3; tentatively, D is TRBD1 (5 bases). The CDR3 runs to 14 residues. The V gene lost 3 bases and the J gene lost 7 bases, with 13 bases spanning the gap. Per germline, CDR1 LNHDA and CDR2 SQIVND (reference sequence). CDR3 sequence (DNA): TGTGCCAGTAGTATCGGGACCTCGAGGAACACCATATATTTT. Amino acids: CASSIGTSRNTIYF.

The J gene is TRBJ2-1, the V gene TRBV3-1, with 11 nucleotides matching TRBD1. Germline lookup yields CDR1 LGHDT and CDR2 YNNKEL (reference sequence). V shed 4 bases, J shed 6 bases, and the junction held 5 bases outside the gene matches. The CDR3 runs 15 residues. DNA of the CDR3: TGTGCCAGCAGCCGGGGGACAGGGGGGGGCAATGAGCAGTTCTTC. Its protein product is CASSRGTGGGNEQFF.

CDR3 amino acids: CASSSHFGSFTGNTIYF. The CDR3 region has the DNA TGTGCCAGCAGTTCCCATTTCGGTAGTTTCACCGGAAACACCATATATTTT. This chain uses TRBV12-3 or TRBV12-4 with TRBJ1-3; D gene uncertain. The CDR3 contains 17 residues. Deletions cut 4 bases from V and 4 bases from J, with 20 bases between.

V usage is TRBV5-1 and J usage is TRBJ1-4, with a possible D match to TRBD1 (5 bases). The CDR3 totals 14 residues. Germline loops: CDR1 SGHRS, CDR2 YFSETQ. Trimming cost V 1 base and J 8 bases, with 12 bases left between them. The CDR3 loop is CASSLTGEREKLFF. DNA for the CDR3: TGCGCCAGCAGCTTGACGGGGGAAAGGGAAAAACTGTTTTTT.

This clonotype was picked up a small number of times. This chain connects TRBV6-1 to TRBJ1-2; D is possibly TRBD1 (5 bases). Germline values: CDR1 MNHNS, CDR2 SASEGT. Trimming pared 6 bases from V and 0 bases from J, leaving 14 bases between. The length of the CDR3 is 15 residues. The CDR3 protein is CASSQGAVANYGYTF. In DNA, the CDR3 is TGTGCCAGCAGCCAGGGAGCGGTAGCTAACTATGGCTACACCTTC.

This chain links TRBV30 with TRBJ1-3; D ambiguous. The CDR3 contains 14 residues. Germline CDR1 GTSNPN, CDR2 SVGIG (reference sequence). V lost 4 bases to trimming and J lost 3 bases, with 13 bases between them. As DNA, the CDR3 is TGTGCCTGGACCCTGAAGGGTGGTGGAAACACCATATATTTT. Translating it yields CAWTLKGGGNTIYF.

The genes are TRBV29-1 and TRBJ2-7; 10 positions match TRBD2. Trimming took 0 bases from V and 3 from J; bases not matched to a gene: 5. Germline CDR1 and CDR2: SQVTM and ANQGSEA. CDR3 length: 15 amino acids. CDR3 DNA sequence: TGCAGCGTTGAAGATCCAGCTAGCGGGGGCTACGAGCAGTACTTC. Residues: CSVEDPASGGYEQYF.

The chain uses TRBV7-9 and TRBJ2-7; TRBD1 matches at 7 bases. With 5 bases clipped from V and 1 base from J, the junction kept 11 bases outside the gene matches. This CDR3 spans 16 amino acids. Germline V gives CDR1 SEHNR, CDR2 FQNEAQ (reference sequence). This CDR3 is CASSRFESRGSYEQYF. CDR3 DNA sequence: TGTGCCAGCAGCCGATTCGAGAGCAGGGGGTCCTACGAGCAGTACTTC.